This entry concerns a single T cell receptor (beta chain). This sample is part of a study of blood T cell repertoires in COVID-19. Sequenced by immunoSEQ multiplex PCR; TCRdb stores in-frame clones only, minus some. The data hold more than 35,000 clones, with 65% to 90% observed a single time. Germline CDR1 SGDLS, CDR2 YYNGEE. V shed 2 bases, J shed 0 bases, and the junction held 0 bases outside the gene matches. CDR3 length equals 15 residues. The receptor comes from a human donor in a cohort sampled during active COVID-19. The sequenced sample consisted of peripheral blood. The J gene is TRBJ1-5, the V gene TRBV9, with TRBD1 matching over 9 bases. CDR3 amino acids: CASSVGQGSNQPQHF. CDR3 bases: TGTGCCAGCAGCGTGGGACAGGGTAGCAATCAGCCCCAGCATTTT.